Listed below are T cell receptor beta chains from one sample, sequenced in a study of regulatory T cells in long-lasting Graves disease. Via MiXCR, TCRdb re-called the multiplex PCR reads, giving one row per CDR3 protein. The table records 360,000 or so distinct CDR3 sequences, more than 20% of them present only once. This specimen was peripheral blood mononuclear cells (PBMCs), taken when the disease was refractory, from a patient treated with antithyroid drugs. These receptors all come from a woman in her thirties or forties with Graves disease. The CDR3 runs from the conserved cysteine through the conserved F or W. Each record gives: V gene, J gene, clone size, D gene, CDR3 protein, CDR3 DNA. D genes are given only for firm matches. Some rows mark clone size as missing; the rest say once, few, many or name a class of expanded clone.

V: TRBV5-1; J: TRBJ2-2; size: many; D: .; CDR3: CASSLDGRNTGELFF; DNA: TGTGCCAGCAGCCTGGACGGAAGGAACACCGGGGAGCTGTTTTTT
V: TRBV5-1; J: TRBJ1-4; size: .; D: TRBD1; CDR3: CASSPGQEALYEKLFF; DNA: TGCGCCAGCAGCCCGGGACAGGAAGCACTATATGAAAAACTGTTTTTT
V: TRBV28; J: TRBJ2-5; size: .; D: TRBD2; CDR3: CASSVGSGDPATQYF; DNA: TGTGCCAGCAGCGTAGGCAGCGGGGACCCGGCGACCCAGTACTTC
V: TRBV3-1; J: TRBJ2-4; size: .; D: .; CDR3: CASSHRSNPKGLFPQNIQYF; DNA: TGTGCCAGCAGCCACAGATCCAACCCCAAAGGACTCTTCCCCCAAAACATTCAGTACTTC
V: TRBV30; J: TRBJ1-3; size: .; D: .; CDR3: CAWSLETGNTIYF; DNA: TGTGCCTGGAGTTTGGAGACTGGAAACACCATATATTTT
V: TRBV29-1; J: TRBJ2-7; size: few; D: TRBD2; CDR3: CSVSRTATSGSYEQYF; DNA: TGCAGCGTGTCCAGGACCGCGACTAGCGGGAGCTACGAGCAGTACTTC
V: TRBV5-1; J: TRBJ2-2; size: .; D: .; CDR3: CASRGDYTGELFF; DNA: TGCGCCAGCAGGGGGGACTACACCGGGGAGCTGTTTTTT
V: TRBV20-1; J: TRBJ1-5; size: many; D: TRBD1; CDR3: CSARGRGFQGVNQPQHF; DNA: TGCAGTGCTAGAGGCCGGGGGTTCCAGGGGGTCAATCAGCCCCAGCATTTT
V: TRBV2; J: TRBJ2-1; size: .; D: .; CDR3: CASSPTNNEQFF; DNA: TGTGCCAGCAGTCCGACAAATAATGAGCAGTTCTTC
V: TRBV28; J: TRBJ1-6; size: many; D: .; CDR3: CASRNNSPLHF; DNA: TGTGCCAGCAGAAATAATTCACCCCTCCACTTT
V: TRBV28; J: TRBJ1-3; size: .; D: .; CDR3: CASRATIYSGNTIYF; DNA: TGTGCCAGCAGAGCGACAATTTACTCTGGAAACACCATATATTTT
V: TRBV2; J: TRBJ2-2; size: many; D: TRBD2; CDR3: CASFFGGVTGELFF; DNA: TGTGCCAGCTTCTTTGGGGGGGTCACCGGGGAGCTGTTTTTT
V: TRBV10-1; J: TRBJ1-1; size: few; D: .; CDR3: CATNYGGDTEAFF; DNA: TGCGCCACTAATTACGGGGGAGACACTGAAGCTTTCTTT
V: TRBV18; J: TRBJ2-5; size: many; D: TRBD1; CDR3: CASSPQGEETQYF; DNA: TGTGCCAGCTCACCGCAGGGGGAAGAGACCCAGTACTTC
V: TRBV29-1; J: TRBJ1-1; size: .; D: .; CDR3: CSVIKTGEAFF; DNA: TGCAGCGTTATAAAGACGGGTGAAGCTTTCTTT
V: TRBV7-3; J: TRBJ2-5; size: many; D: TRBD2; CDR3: CASSRLANQETQYF; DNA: TGTGCCAGCAGCCGACTAGCGAACCAAGAGACCCAGTACTTC
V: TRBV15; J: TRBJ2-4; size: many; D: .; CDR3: CATSRLDTLAKNIQYF; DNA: TGTGCCACCAGCAGACTGGACACCCTAGCCAAAAACATTCAGTACTTC
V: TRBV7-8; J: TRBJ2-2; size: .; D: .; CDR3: CASSSSPGPLGELFF; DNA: TGTGCCAGCAGCTCCAGCCCGGGACCCCTCGGGGAGCTGTTTTTT
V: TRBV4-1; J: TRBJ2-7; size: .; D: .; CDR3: CASSQAGLLSSYEQYF; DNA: TGCGCCAGCAGCCAAGCGGGACTGCTATCCTCCTACGAGCAGTACTTC
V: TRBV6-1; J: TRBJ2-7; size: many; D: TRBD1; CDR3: CASSDRGFGQYF; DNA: TGTGCCAGCAGCGACAGGGGTTTTGGGCAGTACTTC
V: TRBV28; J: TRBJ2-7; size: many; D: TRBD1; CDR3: CASRATGGSVSYEQYF; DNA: TGTGCCAGCAGAGCAACAGGGGGCTCCGTCTCCTACGAGCAGTACTTC
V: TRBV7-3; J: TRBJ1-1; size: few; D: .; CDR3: CASSFRQLNNLMNTEAFF; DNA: TGTGCCAGCAGCTTCCGACAGCTCAACAACCTAATGAACACTGAAGCTTTCTTT
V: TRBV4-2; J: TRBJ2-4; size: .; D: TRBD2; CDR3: CASSKKGRGRGMDIQYF; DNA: TGTGCCAGCAGTAAAAAAGGGAGAGGGAGGGGAATGGACATTCAGTACTTC
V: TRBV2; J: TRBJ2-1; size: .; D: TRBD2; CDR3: CASSGLAGGSIQFF; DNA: TGTGCCAGCAGCGGACTAGCGGGGGGTTCGATCCAGTTCTTC
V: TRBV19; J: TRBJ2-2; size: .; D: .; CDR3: CASSMNGGVGELFF; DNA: TGTGCCAGTAGTATGAACGGTGGGGTCGGGGAGCTGTTTTTT
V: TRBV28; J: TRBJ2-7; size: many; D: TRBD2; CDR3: CASSLLAGKTYEQYF; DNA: TGTGCCAGCAGTCTCCTAGCGGGGAAAACCTACGAGCAGTACTTC
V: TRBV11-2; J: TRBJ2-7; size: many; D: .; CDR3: CASSRTPAYEQYF; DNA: TGTGCCAGCAGCCGTACCCCAGCCTACGAGCAGTACTTC
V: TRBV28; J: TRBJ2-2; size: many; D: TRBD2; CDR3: CASTLGSGRYPAMYTGELFF; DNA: TGTGCCAGCACCCTCGGTAGCGGGAGGTACCCCGCGATGTACACCGGGGAGCTGTTTTTT
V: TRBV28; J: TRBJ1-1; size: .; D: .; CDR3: CASSYAFRDGGMNTEAFF; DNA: TGTGCCAGCAGTTATGCCTTCAGGGATGGGGGCATGAACACTGAAGCTTTCTTT
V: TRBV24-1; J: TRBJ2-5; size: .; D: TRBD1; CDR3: CATSGTGEKQETQYF; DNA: TGTGCCACCAGTGGGACAGGGGAAAAACAAGAGACCCAGTACTTC
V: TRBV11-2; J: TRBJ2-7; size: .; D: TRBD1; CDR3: CASSLPTGAAYEQYF; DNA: TGTGCCAGCTCACTCCCGACAGGGGCGGCCTACGAGCAGTACTTC
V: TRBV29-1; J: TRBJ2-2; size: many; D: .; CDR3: CSVVVGRKDGELFF; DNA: TGCAGCGTCGTGGTAGGGCGAAAGGACGGGGAGCTGTTTTTT
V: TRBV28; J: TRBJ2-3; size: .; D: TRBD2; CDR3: CASSSGRLTDTQYF; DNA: TGTGCCAGCAGTTCCGGGAGGCTGACAGATACGCAGTATTTT
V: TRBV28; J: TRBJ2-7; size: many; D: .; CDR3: CASSLNPGYEQYF; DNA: TGTGCCAGCAGTTTAAATCCGGGTTACGAGCAGTACTTC
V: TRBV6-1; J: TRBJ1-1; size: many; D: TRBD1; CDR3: CASRRFRDRGTEAFF; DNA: TGTGCCAGCAGGCGATTCCGGGACAGGGGTACTGAAGCTTTCTTT
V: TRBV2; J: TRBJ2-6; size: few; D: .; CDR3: CASSFGHNSGANVLTF; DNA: TGTGCCAGCAGCTTCGGACACAACTCTGGGGCCAACGTCCTGACTTTC
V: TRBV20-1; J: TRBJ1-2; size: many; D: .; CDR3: CSAYREFRGYTF; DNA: TGCAGTGCTTACAGGGAGTTCCGTGGCTACACCTTC
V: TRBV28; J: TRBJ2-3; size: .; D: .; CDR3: CASSHYTSSTDTQYF; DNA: TGTGCCAGCAGCCACTATACTAGCAGCACAGATACGCAGTATTTT
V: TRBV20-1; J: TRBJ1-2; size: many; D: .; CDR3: CSAPEQGGNYGYTF; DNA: TGCAGTGCCCCTGAACAGGGTGGTAACTATGGCTACACCTTC
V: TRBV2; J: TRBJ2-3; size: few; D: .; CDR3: CASSESEHPNTQYF; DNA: TGTGCCAGCAGTGAATCGGAGCATCCCAATACGCAGTATTTT
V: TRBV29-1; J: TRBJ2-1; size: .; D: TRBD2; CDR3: CSVGDGIGLAAYNEQFF; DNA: TGCAGCGTTGGGGATGGGATTGGGCTAGCGGCCTACAATGAGCAGTTCTTC
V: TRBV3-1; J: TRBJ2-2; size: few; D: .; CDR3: CASSQRLAGELFF; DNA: TGTGCCAGCAGCCAACGACTAGCCGGGGAGCTGTTTTTT
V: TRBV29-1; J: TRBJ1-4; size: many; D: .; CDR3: CSVAEGLLNEKLFF; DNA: TGCAGCGTTGCTGAGGGACTGCTAAATGAAAAACTGTTTTTT
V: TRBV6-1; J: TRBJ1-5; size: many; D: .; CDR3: CATSFDRSQPQHF; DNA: TGTGCCACCTCATTTGACAGGTCTCAGCCCCAGCATTTT
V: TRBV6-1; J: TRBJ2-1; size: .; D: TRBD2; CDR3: CAGSDPGTSGYNEQFF; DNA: TGTGCCGGCAGTGACCCCGGGACTAGCGGCTACAATGAGCAGTTCTTC
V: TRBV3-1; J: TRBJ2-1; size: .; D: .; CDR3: CASSQRLVGYNEQFF; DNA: TGTGCCAGCAGCCAAAGACTAGTGGGATACAATGAGCAGTTCTTC
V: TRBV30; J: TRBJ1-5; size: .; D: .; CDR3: CAWSKGHYSNQPQHF; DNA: TGTGCCTGGTCAAAGGGGCATTATAGCAATCAGCCCCAGCATTTT
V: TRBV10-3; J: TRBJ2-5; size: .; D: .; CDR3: CAISGTQQETQYF; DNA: TGTGCCATCAGCGGGACCCAACAAGAGACCCAGTACTTC
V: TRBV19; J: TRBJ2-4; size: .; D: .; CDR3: CASSAGQKNIQYF; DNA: TGTGCCAGTAGCGCGGGACAGAAAAACATTCAGTACTTC
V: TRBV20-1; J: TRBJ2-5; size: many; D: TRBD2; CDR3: CSALTGGTWTQYF; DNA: TGCAGTGCTCTGACGGGAGGTACATGGACCCAGTACTTC
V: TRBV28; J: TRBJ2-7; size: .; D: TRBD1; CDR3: CASSWGTGGSREQYF; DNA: TGTGCCAGCAGTTGGGGGACAGGGGGTTCGAGGGAGCAGTACTTC
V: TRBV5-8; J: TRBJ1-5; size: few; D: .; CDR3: CASSFNPTGLSNQPQHF; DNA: TGTGCCAGCAGCTTTAATCCTACGGGACTTAGCAATCAGCCCCAGCATTTT
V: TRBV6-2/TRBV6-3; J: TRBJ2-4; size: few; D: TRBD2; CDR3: CASSYRRTSGIRNIQYF; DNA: TGTGCCAGCAGTTACCGACGGACTAGCGGGATAAGAAACATTCAGTACTTC
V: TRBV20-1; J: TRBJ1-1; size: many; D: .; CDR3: CSARRDTNTEAFF; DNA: TGCAGTGCTAGAAGGGACACAAACACTGAAGCTTTCTTT
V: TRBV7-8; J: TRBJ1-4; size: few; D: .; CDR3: CASSFLPRGTVNNEKLFF; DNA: TGTGCCAGCAGCTTTTTACCGAGGGGCACGGTTAATAATGAAAAACTGTTTTTT